Ten or more counts support the clone carrying this T cell receptor beta chain. Its cognate antigen is unknown. This sample is part of a study of early T cells in non-severe SARS-CoV-2 infection. Study overall: Chains from this unsorted whole-blood bulk RNA could not be paired. Study findings and constraints: In VDJdb matching, anti-spike CD8 responses were favored while private and CD4 specificities went missing.

There are 14 residues in the CDR3. Per the germline V gene, CDR1 is SGHNT and CDR2 is YYREEE (reference sequence). V lost 4 bases and J lost 6, with 14 bases in between. Researchers attached unique molecular identifiers to individual cDNA molecules. TCRdb used MiXCR to reprocess the 5' RACE reads, holding one entry per CDR3 protein. The sample carries 60,000 to 70,000 distinct CDR3 sequences, 9.1% recorded once. What was sequenced was whole blood. The V and J genes are TRBV5-4 and TRBJ2-4; tentatively, D is TRBD1 (5 bases). The sequence was obtained from an adult who was a healthcare worker with PCR-confirmed SARS-CoV-2 infection or an uninfected control (not recorded which). CDR3 in amino acids: CASSTRQQANIQYF. CDR3 coding DNA: TGTGCCAGCAGCACCCGACAGCAGGCAAACATTCAGTACTTC.